The T cell receptor beta chain described here comes from a study of T cell repertoires in cytomegalovirus infection. At the level of the study: Public signatures in TCR beta pointed to CMV infection and matching HLA type. Overall study findings and caveats: HLA-C-restricted CMV-specific TCR beta clonotypes were dominant in the ex vivo response.

TCRdb ran MiXCR on the reads and lists one entry per CDR3 protein. The sample has about 300,000 distinct CDR3 sequences; around 9.6% are singletons. This clonotype has ten or more counts. Its specificity is unknown. CDR1 and CDR2 (germline): SGHTA, FQGNSA. V was clipped by 1 base and J by 0 bases; unmatched bases: 3. The CDR3 runs to 17 residues. This clonotype was sampled from a human donor in good health (CMV status not recorded). Some clones in this sample may be carry-over from other donors' samples. The specimen was PBMCs. The V call is TRBV7-2, the J call TRBJ2-6; 7 bases line up with TRBD1. CDR3 residues: CASSLVGQVSGANVLTF. The CDR3 DNA sequence: TGTGCCAGCAGCTTAGTTGGACAGGTCTCTGGGGCCAACGTCCTGACTTTC. Full variable domain (remainder filled in from reference TRBV7-2 and TRBJ2-6): GAGVSQSPSNKVTEKGKDVELRCDPISGHTALYWYRQSLGQGLEFLIYFQGNSAPDKSGLPSDRFSAERTGGSVSTLTIQRTQQEDSAVYLCASSLVGQVSGANVLTFGAGSRLTVL.